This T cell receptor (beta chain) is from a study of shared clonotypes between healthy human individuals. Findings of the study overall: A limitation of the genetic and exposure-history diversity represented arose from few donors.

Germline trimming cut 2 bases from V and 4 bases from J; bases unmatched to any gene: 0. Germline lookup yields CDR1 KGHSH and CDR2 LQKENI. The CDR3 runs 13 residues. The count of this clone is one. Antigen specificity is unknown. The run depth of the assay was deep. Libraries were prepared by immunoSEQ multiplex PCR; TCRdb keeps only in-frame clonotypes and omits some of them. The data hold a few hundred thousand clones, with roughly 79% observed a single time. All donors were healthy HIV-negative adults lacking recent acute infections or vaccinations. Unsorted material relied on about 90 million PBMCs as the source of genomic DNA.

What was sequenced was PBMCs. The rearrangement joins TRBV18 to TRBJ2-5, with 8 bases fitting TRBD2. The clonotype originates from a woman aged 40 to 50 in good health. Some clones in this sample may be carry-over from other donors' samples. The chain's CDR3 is CASSPSGGETQYF. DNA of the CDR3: TGTGCCAGCTCACCAAGCGGGGGAGAGACCCAGTACTTC.